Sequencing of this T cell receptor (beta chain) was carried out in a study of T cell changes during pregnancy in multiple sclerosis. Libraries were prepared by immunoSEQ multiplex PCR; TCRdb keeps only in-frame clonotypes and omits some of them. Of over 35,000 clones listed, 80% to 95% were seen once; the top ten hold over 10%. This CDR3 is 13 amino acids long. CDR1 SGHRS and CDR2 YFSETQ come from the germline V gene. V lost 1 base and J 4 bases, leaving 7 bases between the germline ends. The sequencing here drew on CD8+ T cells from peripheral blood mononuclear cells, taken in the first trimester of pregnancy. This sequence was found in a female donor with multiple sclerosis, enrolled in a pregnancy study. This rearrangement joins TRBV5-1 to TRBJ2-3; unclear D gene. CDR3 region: CASSLYFPDTQYF. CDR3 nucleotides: TGCGCCAGCAGCTTGTATTTCCCAGATACGCAGTATTTT.